This TCR beta chain was recorded in a study of cytomegalovirus exposure and HLA in healthy donors (dated by TCRdb to 2015 to 2018). Looking at the study overall: A later analysis indicated that the roughly 130 validation repertoires were generated on the platform also employed for the 700 or so repertoires of the first cohort. The aim of the study was to test whether cataloging public T cell receptors could identify signatures of past pathogen exposure. The study combined high-throughput TCR immunosequencing, statistical association of individual TCRs with disease status, and machine learning to predict cytomegalovirus infection status. Along with the approximately 700-subject first cohort, a separate validation cohort of over a hundred different subjects was used. The paper's findings and limits, for the study overall: Three of the identified cytomegalovirus-associated TCR beta chains were confirmed in vitro to be specific for cytomegalovirus antigens. The study listed around 160 TCR beta chains as associated with cytomegalovirus. In a later analysis, TCRs clustered in the first cohort were found to also tend to co-occur in the approximately 120 validation repertoires, with roughly 93% of cluster scores above 0. The classifier was reported to diagnose cytomegalovirus status with high specificity and sensitivity in both the original cohort and the validation cohort. The authors suggested that the approach could potentially be extended to other disease states and immunological phenotypes. All 120 repertoires were used to score co-occurrence in the validation cohort in a later analysis, because that analysis had no HLA typing for the cohort. Most TCR sequences were observed very rarely across donors, whereas some public TCRs were present in many individuals.

Reading from cysteine to phenylalanine, the CDR3 counts 11 amino acids. Only the CDR3 DNA stays, 33 bases, in frame from base 1. CDR1 DFQATT and CDR2 SNEGSKA are derived from the germline V gene (reference sequence). V sheds 3 bases and J sheds 2 bases, leaving 5 bases between their ends. Receptor amplification or capture employed the immunoSEQ multiplex PCR assay. The original pipeline was this. A statistical classification framework was built to diagnose cytomegalovirus status from the catalog of TCR beta chain sequences. TCRdb stores this immuneACCESS table with in-frame sequences only. Part of the clones is absent; in the studies checked, under half of the shortfall reflects unresolved V genes, and no reason is known for the rest. D and trimming were read from the DNA, whereas the V and J calls and clone size are those reported in that table. The sample includes approximately 200,000 clones, with roughly 81% observed a single time. 0.95% to 1.5% of the sample is in the top ten clones.

The donors belonged to the validation cohort of 120 subjects, which was separate from the approximately 700-subject first cohort. In regard to this clone: The specificity of this receptor is unknown. One base away there is no much larger clone; base qualities are not given.

The TCR comes from a woman aged 30 to 39 in good health and CMV-seronegative. Sequenced: PBMCs. The V and J segments used are TRBV20-1 and TRBJ2-7; TRBD1 is a weak D gene call, 5 bases matching. The DNA is TGCAGTGCTAGGGGGCCCTACGAGCAGTACTTC. It specifies CSARGPYEQYF.